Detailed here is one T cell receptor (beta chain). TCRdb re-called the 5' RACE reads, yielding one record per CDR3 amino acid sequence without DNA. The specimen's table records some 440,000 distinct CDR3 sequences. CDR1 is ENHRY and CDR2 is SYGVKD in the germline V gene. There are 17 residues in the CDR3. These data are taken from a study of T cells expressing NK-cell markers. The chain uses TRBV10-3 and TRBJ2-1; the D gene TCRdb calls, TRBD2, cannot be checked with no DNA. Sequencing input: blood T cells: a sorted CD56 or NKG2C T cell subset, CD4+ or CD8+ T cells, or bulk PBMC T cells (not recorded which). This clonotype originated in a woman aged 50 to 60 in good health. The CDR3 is CAISNGLTSGAYNEQFF.